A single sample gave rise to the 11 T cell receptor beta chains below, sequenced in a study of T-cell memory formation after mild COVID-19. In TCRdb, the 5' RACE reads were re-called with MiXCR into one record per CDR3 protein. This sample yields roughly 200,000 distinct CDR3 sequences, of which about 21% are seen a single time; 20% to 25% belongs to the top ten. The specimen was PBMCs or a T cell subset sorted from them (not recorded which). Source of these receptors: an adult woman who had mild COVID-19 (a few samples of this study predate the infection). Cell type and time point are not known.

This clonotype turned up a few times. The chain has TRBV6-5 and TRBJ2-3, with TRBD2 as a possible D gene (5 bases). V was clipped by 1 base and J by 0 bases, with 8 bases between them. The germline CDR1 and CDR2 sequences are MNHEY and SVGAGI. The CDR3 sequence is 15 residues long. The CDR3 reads CASSYWGVSTDTQYF. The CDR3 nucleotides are TGTGCCAGCAGTTACTGGGGAGTCAGCACAGATACGCAGTATTTT.

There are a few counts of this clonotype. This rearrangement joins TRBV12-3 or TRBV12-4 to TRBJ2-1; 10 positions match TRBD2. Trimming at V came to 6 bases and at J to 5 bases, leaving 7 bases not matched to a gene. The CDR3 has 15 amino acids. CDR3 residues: CASSPRTSGNNEQFF. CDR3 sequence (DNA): TGTGCCAGCAGCCCCCGGACTAGCGGTAACAATGAGCAGTTCTTC.

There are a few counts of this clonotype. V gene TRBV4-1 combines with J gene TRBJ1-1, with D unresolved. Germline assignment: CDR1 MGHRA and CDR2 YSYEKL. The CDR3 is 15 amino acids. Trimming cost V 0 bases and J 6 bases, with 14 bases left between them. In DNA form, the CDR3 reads TGCGCCAGCAGCCAAGATCAGAAGGGCTGGGCTGAAGCTTTCTTT. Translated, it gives CASSQDQKGWAEAFF.

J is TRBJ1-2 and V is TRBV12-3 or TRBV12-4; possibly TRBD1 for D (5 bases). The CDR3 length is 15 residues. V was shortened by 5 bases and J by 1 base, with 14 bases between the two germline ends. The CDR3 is CASSQGPTINYGYTF. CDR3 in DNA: TGTGCCAGCAGTCAGGGCCCGACCATTAACTATGGCTACACCTTC.

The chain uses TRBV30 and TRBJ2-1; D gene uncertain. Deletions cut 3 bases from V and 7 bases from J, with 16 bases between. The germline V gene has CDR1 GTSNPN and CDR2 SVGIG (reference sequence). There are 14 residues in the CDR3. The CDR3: CAWSEITPRNEQFF. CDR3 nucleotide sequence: TGTGCCTGGAGCGAAATCACGCCCCGAAATGAGCAGTTCTTC.

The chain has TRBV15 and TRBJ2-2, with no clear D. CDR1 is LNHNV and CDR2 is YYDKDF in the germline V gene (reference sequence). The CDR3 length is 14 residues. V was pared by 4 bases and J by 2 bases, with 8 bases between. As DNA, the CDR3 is TGTGCCACCAGCAAGAGCAGAAACACCGGGGAGCTGTTTTTT. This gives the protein CATSKSRNTGELFF.

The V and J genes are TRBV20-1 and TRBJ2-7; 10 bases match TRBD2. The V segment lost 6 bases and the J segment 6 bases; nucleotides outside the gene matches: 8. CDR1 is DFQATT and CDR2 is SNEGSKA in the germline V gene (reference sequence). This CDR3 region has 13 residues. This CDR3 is CSAPGGLASEQYF. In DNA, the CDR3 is TGCAGTGCCCCGGGGGGACTAGCGTCCGAGCAGTACTTC.

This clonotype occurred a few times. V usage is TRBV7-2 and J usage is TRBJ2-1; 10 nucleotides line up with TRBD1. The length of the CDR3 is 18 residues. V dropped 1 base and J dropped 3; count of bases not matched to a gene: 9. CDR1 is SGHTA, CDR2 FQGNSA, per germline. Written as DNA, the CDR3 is TGTGCCAGCAGCTTAGGGCCCCCGGGACAGGGGAACTACAATGAGCAGTTCTTC. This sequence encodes CASSLGPPGQGNYNEQFF.

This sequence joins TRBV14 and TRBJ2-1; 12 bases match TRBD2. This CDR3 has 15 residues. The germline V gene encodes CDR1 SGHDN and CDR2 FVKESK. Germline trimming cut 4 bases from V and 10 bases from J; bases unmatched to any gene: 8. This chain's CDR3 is CASSPRLAGDREQFF. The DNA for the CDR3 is TGTGCCAGCAGCCCGAGACTAGCGGGAGACCGAGAGCAGTTCTTC.

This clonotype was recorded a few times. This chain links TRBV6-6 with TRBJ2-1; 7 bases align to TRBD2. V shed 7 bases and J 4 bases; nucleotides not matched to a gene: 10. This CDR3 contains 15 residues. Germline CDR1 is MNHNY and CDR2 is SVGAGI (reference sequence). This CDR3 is CASTTGGEIYNEQFF. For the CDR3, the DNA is TGTGCCAGCACCACGGGGGGAGAAATTTACAATGAGCAGTTCTTC.

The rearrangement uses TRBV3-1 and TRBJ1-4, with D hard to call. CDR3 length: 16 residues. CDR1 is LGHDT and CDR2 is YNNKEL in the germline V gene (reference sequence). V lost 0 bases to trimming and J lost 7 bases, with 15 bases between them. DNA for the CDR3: TGTGCCAGCAGCCAAGATAAGGTCGGGGAGGCTGAAAAACTGTTTTTT. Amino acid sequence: CASSQDKVGEAEKLFF.